The sequence of this T cell receptor beta chain was determined in a study of brain metastases from non-small cell lung cancer. Findings and limits, study-wide: Metastases had sparse T cells but largely shared repertoires with primaries.

This clone came up a few times. Its specificity is unknown. TCRdb's copy holds only in-frame clones and misses some; the assay was immunoSEQ multiplex PCR. The table has approximately 4,500 clones, around 83% seen once. This CDR3 is 15 amino acids long. The V and J ends lost 8 bases and 2 bases respectively, with 17 bases between them. Germline lookup yields CDR1 ENHRY and CDR2 SYGVKD. The clonotype was recovered from a donor older than 35 with non-small cell lung cancer. Source material: primary lung tumor tissue. The rearrangement uses TRBV10-3 and TRBJ2-3; D perhaps matches TRBD1 (6 bases). The CDR3, as DNA: TGTGCCATCCGTAAAGGGCAGGGGTTCACAGATACGCAGTATTTT. It encodes CAIRKGQGFTDTQYF.